This T cell receptor (beta chain) was obtained from a study of T cell responses to AZD1222 COVID-19 vaccine. In the study overall: The study pooled second doses at about 4 or about 12 weeks.

TCRdb's table, derived via immunoSEQ multiplex PCR, lists solely in-frame clones and lacks some. The sample gives roughly 170,000 clones, 85% to 90% of which show up once; about 0.53% is in the top ten. The CDR3 covers 18 residues. CDR1 and CDR2 from the germline V gene are SGHVS and FQNEAQ. V was shortened by 5 bases and J by 2 bases, with 25 bases between the two germline ends. Study findings and constraints: After the peak T cell response, and only then, were repertoires sampled. Among AZD1222 vaccinees, only five or six were seropositive at baseline. A mostly white British donor set with more females was recruited, and clonal diversity was possibly underestimated.

A note on this clone: No antigen is known for it.

The sequencing used peripheral blood, collected on day 0 of AZD1222 vaccination. This TCR derives from an adult in good health. J is TRBJ2-7 and V is TRBV7-8, with a tentative D call TRBD2 (5 bases). CDR3 sequence reads: CASSPEVPTLVRPYEQYF. As DNA, the CDR3 is TGTGCCAGCAGCCCTGAGGTCCCAACACTAGTTCGGCCCTACGAGCAGTACTTC.